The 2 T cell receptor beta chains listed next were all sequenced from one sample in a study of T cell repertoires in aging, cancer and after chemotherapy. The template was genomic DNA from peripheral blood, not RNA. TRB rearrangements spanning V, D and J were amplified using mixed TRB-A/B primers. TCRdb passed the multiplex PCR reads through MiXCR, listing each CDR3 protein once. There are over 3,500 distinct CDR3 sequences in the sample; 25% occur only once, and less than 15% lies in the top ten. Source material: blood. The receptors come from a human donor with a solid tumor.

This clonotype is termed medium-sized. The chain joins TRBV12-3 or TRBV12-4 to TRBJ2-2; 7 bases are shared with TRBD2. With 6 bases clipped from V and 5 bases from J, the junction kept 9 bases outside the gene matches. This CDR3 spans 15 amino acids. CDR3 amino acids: CASSRGRGGTGELFF. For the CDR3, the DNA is TGTGCCAGCAGCCGAGGAAGGGGAGGGACCGGGGAGCTGTTTTTT.

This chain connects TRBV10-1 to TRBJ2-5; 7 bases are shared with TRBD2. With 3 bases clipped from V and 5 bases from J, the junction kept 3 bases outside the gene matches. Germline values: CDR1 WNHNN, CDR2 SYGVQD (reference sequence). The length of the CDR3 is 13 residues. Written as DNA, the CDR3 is TGCGCCAGCAGTGACCAGGGAGGGGAGACCCAGTACTTC. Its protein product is CASSDQGGETQYF.